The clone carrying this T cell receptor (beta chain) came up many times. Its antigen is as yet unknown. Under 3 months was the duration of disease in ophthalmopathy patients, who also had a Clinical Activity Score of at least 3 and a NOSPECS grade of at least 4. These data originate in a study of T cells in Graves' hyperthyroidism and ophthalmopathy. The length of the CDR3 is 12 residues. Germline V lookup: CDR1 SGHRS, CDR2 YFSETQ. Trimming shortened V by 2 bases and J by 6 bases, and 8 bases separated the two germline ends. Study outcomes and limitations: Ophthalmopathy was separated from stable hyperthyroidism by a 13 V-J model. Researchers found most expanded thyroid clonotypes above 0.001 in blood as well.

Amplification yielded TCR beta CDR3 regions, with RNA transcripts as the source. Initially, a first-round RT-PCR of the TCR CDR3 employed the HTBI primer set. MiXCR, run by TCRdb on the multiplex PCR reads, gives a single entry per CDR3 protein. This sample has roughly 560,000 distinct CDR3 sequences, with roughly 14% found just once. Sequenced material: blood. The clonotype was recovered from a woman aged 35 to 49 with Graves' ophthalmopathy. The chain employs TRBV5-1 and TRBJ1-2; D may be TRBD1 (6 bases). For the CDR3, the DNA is TGCGCCAGCAGCTTTAACAGGGATGGCTACACCTTC. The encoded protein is CASSFNRDGYTF.